A single sample is the source of the 28 T cell receptor beta chains below, sequenced in a study of spatial heterogeneity in lung cancer. Regarding time point: sample taken at primary tumor resection. Sequencing of whole RNA from tumor, nontumor lung or frozen PBMC involved no sorting. TCRdb reanalysed the 5' RACE reads using MiXCR and keeps one entry per CDR3 protein. There are some 11,000 distinct CDR3 sequences in the sample; roughly 6.4% occur only once, and 10% lies in the top ten. Sample: normal lung tissue next to the tumor, taken at surgery. All receptors derive from a male donor with early-stage non-small cell lung cancer.

This clonotype has a count of ten or more. This rearrangement joins TRBV6-4 to TRBJ1-2; D is ambiguous. The germline CDR1 and CDR2 sequences are MRHNA and SNTAGT. The CDR3 has 13 residues. V lost 2 bases and J lost 5, with 9 bases in between. The CDR3 DNA reads as TGTGCCAGCAGTGACGGAGGGCGTTATGGCTACACCTTC. Translated: CASSDGGRYGYTF.

This clonotype was counted a few times. The chain is built from TRBV6-2 or TRBV6-3 and TRBJ2-5; D is undetermined. Germline CDR1 MNHEY, CDR2 SVGEGT. V lost 7 bases and J 2 bases, leaving 8 bases between the germline ends. This CDR3 region has 12 residues. The CDR3, as DNA: TGTGCCAGCACCCAGGTTCAAGAGACCCAGTACTTC. This translates into CASTQVQETQYF.

This clonotype was counted ten times or more. This chain uses TRBV20-1 with TRBJ2-3; no firm D call. Trimming stripped 4 bases from V and 1 base from J, with 15 bases between. The length of the CDR3 is 15 residues. Germline CDR1 reads DFQATT; CDR2 reads SNEGSKA (reference sequence). The CDR3 DNA reads TGCAGTGCTATCGCGGACCTGGGTGGCACAGATACGCAGTATTTT. It translates to CSAIADLGGTDTQYF.

This clonotype showed up many times. This sequence joins TRBV11-2 and TRBJ1-5; D gene uncertain. CDR1 and CDR2 (germline): SGHAT, FQNNGV. The CDR3 is made up of 13 amino acids. The V and J ends lost 5 bases and 6 bases respectively, with 11 bases between them. The CDR3 loop reads CASSLGRSQPQHF. CDR3 nucleotide sequence: TGTGCCAGCAGCCTAGGGAGGAGTCAGCCCCAGCATTTT.

By share, this clonotype ranks as medium-sized. This rearrangement joins TRBV28 to TRBJ1-1; D remains ambiguous. CDR3 length equals 11 residues. Germline CDR1 and CDR2: MDHEN and SYDVKM. V lost 10 bases and J lost 5, with 11 bases in between. Here the CDR3 DNA reads TGTGCCATACAAAAGGGTACTGAAGCTTTCTTT. This encodes CAIQKGTEAFF.

This clonotype was recorded at least ten times. CDR3: CASSPSASVQETQYF. CDR3 bases: TGTGCCAGCTCACCCTCGGCTTCAGTCCAAGAGACCCAGTACTTC. The chain has TRBV18 and TRBJ2-5; D uncertain. CDR1 and CDR2 (germline): KGHSH, LQKENI. This CDR3 comprises 15 residues. Between the trimmed V and J ends, which lost 3 bases and 1 base, there was a span of 12 bases. Variable domain in full (rest from reference TRBV18 and TRBJ2-5): NAGVMQNPRHLVRRRGQEARLRCSPMKGHSHVYWYRQLPEEGLKFMVYLQKENIIDESGMPKERFSAEFPKEGPSILRIQQVVRGDSAAYFCASSPSASVQETQYFGPGTRLLVL.

This clonotype was found many times. The rearrangement uses TRBV20-1 and TRBJ2-7; D ambiguous. The CDR3 spans 12 residues. Germline assignment: CDR1 DFQATT and CDR2 SNEGSKA (reference sequence). V was cut by 3 bases and J by 1 base, with 7 bases left in between. CDR3 sequence: CSASSWSYEQYF. CDR3 DNA sequence: TGCAGTGCTAGTTCCTGGTCCTACGAGCAGTACTTC.

The chain has TRBV6-1 and TRBJ2-7, with 8 positions matching TRBD1. J gave up 5 bases and V 1 base, and 4 bases lay outside the gene matches. This CDR3 contains 14 residues. Germline values: CDR1 MNHNS, CDR2 SASEGT. For the CDR3, the DNA is TGTGCCAGCAGTGAAGGGCAGGGGGCGGACGAGCAGTACTTC. Its protein product is CASSEGQGADEQYF.

The sample holds many counts of this clonotype. The chain is built from TRBV6-2 or TRBV6-3 and TRBJ2-1, with D perhaps matching TRBD2 (5 bases). V lost 6 bases to trimming and J lost 0 bases, with 12 bases between them. The V gene's germline CDR1 is MNHEY and CDR2 SVGEGT. The CDR3 totals 15 residues. The CDR3 is CASRHGGSSYNEQFF. The CDR3 bases are TGTGCCAGCAGACATGGTGGGAGCTCCTACAATGAGCAGTTCTTC.

This clonotype showed up many times. DNA for the CDR3: TGTGCCAGCAGCTTAGCAGGGGCCCTGGACACTGAAGCTTTCTTT. This gives the protein CASSLAGALDTEAFF. V is TRBV7-2 and J is TRBJ1-1; a possible D gene is TRBD1 (5 bases). Germline V CDR1 and CDR2: SGHTA, FQGNSA. Trimming took off 0 bases at V and 3 bases at J, with 11 bases between the two ends. The CDR3 is made up of 15 amino acids.

This clonotype is termed medium-sized (0.01 to 0.1%). The V gene is TRBV7-8, the J gene TRBJ1-5; D possibly corresponds to TRBD1 (5 bases). V was shortened by 1 base and J by 1 base, with 5 bases between the two germline ends. This CDR3 has 14 amino acids. Per the germline V gene, CDR1 is SGHVS and CDR2 is FQNEAQ. The CDR3 DNA follows: TGTGCCAGCAGCTTAGAGGGGAGCAATCAGCCCCAGCATTTT. Amino acids: CASSLEGSNQPQHF.

This clonotype was counted many times. This chain connects TRBV3-1 to TRBJ1-2; 10 bases line up with TRBD1. The CDR3 extends over 14 amino acids. Germline V gene data show CDR1 as LGHDT and CDR2 as YNNKEL (reference sequence). V lost 4 bases to trimming and J lost 5 bases; unmatched junction nucleotides: 4. In DNA, the CDR3 is TGTGCCAGCAGCCCTGGACAGGGGGGATATGGCTACACCTTC. Protein: CASSPGQGGYGYTF.

The CDR3 DNA is TGTGCCACCAGTGATGTGGACTCGCGGCACACCGGGGAGCTGTTTTTT. This codes for CATSDVDSRHTGELFF. V and J are TRBV24-1 and TRBJ2-2, with D maybe TRBD2 (5 bases). The CDR3 spans 16 residues. Trimming stripped 3 bases from V and 3 bases from J, with 13 bases between. Per the germline V gene, CDR1 is KGHDR and CDR2 is SFDVKD.

This clonotype is medium-sized by share. J is TRBJ1-3 and V is TRBV7-8; D is unclear. The CDR3 has 15 amino acids. With 5 bases removed from V and 0 bases from J, the gap between germline ends came to 11 bases. CDR1 and CDR2 from the germline V gene are SGHVS and FQNEAQ. The CDR3, as DNA: TGTGCCAGCAGCAAAGGACGGGCCTCTGGAAACACCATATATTTT. Its translation: CASSKGRASGNTIYF.

The chain employs TRBV27 and TRBJ2-7; possibly TRBD1 or TRBD2 for D (5 bases each). The CDR3 is 17 amino acids. CDR1 is MNHEY and CDR2 is SMNVEV in the germline V gene (reference sequence). V lost 3 bases and J lost 4, with 22 bases in between. CDR3 bases: TGTGCCAGCAGTTTGGTTGCTGGGACGGGAAATTCTTACGAGCAGTACTTC. Encoded protein: CASSLVAGTGNSYEQYF.

This clonotype was found many times. This chain connects TRBV2 to TRBJ1-2; TRBD1 might be the D (5 bases). CDR1 is SNHLY and CDR2 is FYNNEI in the germline V gene. Trimming stripped 4 bases from V and 4 bases from J, with 10 bases between. The CDR3 extends over 13 amino acids. The CDR3 bases are TGTGCCAGCAGTGGGAGGGGCACCTATGGCTACACCTTC. Encoded protein: CASSGRGTYGYTF.

There are many counts of this clonotype. This sequence joins TRBV11-3 and TRBJ1-1, with 8 bases that match TRBD1. V shed 6 bases and J 10 bases; nucleotides not matched to a gene: 16. The CDR3 extends over 15 amino acids. Germline V gene sequence: CDR1 SGHNT, CDR2 YENEEA. The CDR3 spells CASSIEAGQGLGAFF. The CDR3 nucleotides read TGTGCCAGCAGTATAGAGGCTGGACAGGGACTAGGAGCTTTCTTT.

This clonotype was seen ten or more times. The CDR3 DNA reads as TGTGCCAGCAGCGTCTTTGGGAGCTCCTACGAGCAGTACTTC. It is translated as CASSVFGSSYEQYF. The chain is built from TRBV7-2 and TRBJ2-7; tentatively, D is TRBD2 (5 bases). Germline-derived CDR1 and CDR2 are SGHTA and FQGNSA. CDR3 size: 14 residues. V was trimmed by 5 bases and J by 0 bases, leaving 11 bases between them.

This clonotype was counted ten times or more. The V call is TRBV3-1, the J call TRBJ2-5; 12 bases agree with TRBD2. The CDR3 runs 16 residues. Unmatched junction bases numbered 5, after V lost 1 base and J lost 5 bases. The germline V gene encodes CDR1 LGHDT and CDR2 YNNKEL (reference sequence). The CDR3 is CASSQALAGGAETQYF. For the CDR3, the DNA is TGTGCCAGCAGCCAAGCCCTAGCGGGAGGGGCGGAGACCCAGTACTTC.

This clonotype has a count of ten or more. V and J are TRBV5-1 and TRBJ2-3; 7 bases match TRBD2. The CDR3 runs to 16 residues. In germline, CDR1 is SGHRS, CDR2 YFSETQ. V was clipped by 4 bases and J by 5 bases; unmatched bases: 13. Written as DNA, the CDR3 is TGCGCCAGCAGCGCGGGGACTACGACCTCACAAGATACGCAGTATTTT. Translating gives CASSAGTTTSQDTQYF.

This sequence joins TRBV11-1 and TRBJ1-1; TRBD1 is a possible D gene (6 bases). The CDR3 consists of 14 residues. Between the trimmed V and J ends, which lost 6 bases and 0 bases, there was a span of 11 bases. Germline V CDR1 and CDR2: SGHAT, FQDESV (reference sequence). The CDR3 reads CASSLGAMNTEAFF. CDR3 coding DNA: TGTGCCAGCAGTTTGGGGGCAATGAACACTGAAGCTTTCTTT.

Many counts were recorded for this clonotype. The rearrangement joins TRBV10-3 to TRBJ2-3; D gene uncertain. Germline CDR1 reads ENHRY; CDR2 reads SYGVKD. Deletions cut 2 bases from V and 4 bases from J, with 13 bases between. CDR3 size: 15 residues. Here the CDR3 DNA reads TGTGCCATCAGTGAGGGCCAACCTTCAGCAGATACGCAGTATTTT. Protein: CAISEGQPSADTQYF.

A few counts support this clonotype. The gene calls are TRBV4-2 and TRBJ1-3, with D unresolved. The CDR3 runs 15 residues. Germline CDR1 LGHNA, CDR2 YNFKEQ. V was trimmed by 0 bases and J by 9 bases, leaving 15 bases between them. CDR3 in amino acids: CASSQDAGSGATIYF. In DNA form, the CDR3 reads TGTGCCAGCAGCCAAGATGCGGGGTCGGGAGCCACCATATATTTT.

A note on this clonotype: A read error is possible here, since a much larger clone lies one base away. The J gene is TRBJ2-7, the V gene TRBV19; TRBD2 matches at 7 bases. This CDR3 contains 15 residues. From germline, CDR1 is LNHDA and CDR2 SQIVND (reference sequence). As DNA, the CDR3 is TGTGCCCTCCCCCCGCGGCTAGATGGGGACTACGTGCAGTACTTC. It codes for CALPPRLDGDYVQYF. Full variable domain (outside the CDR3, taken from reference TRBV19 and TRBJ2-7): DGGITQSPKYLFRKEGQNVTLSCEQNLNHDAMYWYRQDPGQGLRLIYYSQIVNDFQKGDIAEGYSVSREKKESFPLTVTSAQKNPTAFYLCALPPRLDGDYVQYFGPGTRLTVT.

This clonotype was counted at least ten times. The V gene is TRBV9, the J gene TRBJ1-3; D not resolved. Trimming removed 4 bases from V and 0 bases from J, with 14 bases in between. This CDR3 has 16 amino acids. Germline V gives CDR1 SGDLS, CDR2 YYNGEE. CDR3 residues: CASSPNTVSSGNTIYF. CDR3 DNA sequence: TGTGCCAGCAGCCCAAACACCGTTTCCTCTGGAAACACCATATATTTT.

The table lists this clonotype with many counts. This chain connects TRBV2 to TRBJ1-4; D uncertain. CDR3 size: 14 residues. With 1 base removed from V and 4 bases from J, the gap between germline ends came to 7 bases. Germline V lookup: CDR1 SNHLY, CDR2 FYNNEI. The CDR3 DNA follows: TGTGCCAGCAGTGAAGGTGGCTATAATGAAAAACTGTTTTTT. Translating it yields CASSEGGYNEKLFF.

This clonotype showed up just a few times. This rearrangement joins TRBV20-1 to TRBJ1-5; D is perhaps TRBD1 (6 bases). Germline V gives CDR1 DFQATT, CDR2 SNEGSKA (reference sequence). V lost 1 base and J lost 4, with 8 bases in between. CDR3 size: 13 residues. CDR3 bases: TGCAGTGCTAGAGGGACAGAAAATCAGCCCCAGCATTTT. Translation gives CSARGTENQPQHF.

This clonotype rates as medium-sized (0.01 to 0.1%). The genes are TRBV4-1 and TRBJ1-2; D possibly corresponds to TRBD1 (6 bases). The germline V gene encodes CDR1 MGHRA and CDR2 YSYEKL. Trimming shortened V by 2 bases and J by 6 bases, and 19 bases separated the two germline ends. The CDR3 has 16 amino acids. The CDR3 loop is CASSQLPSDRSNGYTF. DNA of the CDR3: TGCGCCAGCAGCCAATTACCCTCGGACAGAAGTAATGGCTACACCTTC.